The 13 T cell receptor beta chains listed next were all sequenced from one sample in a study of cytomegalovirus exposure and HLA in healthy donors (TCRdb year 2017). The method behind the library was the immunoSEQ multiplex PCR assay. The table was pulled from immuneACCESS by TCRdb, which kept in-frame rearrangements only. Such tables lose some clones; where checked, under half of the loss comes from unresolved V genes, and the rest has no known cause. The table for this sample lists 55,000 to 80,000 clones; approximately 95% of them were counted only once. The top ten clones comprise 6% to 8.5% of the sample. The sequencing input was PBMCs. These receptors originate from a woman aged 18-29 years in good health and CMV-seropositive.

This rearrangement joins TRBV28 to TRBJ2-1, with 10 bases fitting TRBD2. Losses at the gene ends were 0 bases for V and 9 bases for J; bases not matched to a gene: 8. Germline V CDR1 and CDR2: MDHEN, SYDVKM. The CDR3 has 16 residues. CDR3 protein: CASSLWLAGVRGEQFF. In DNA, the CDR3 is TGTGCCAGCAGTTTATGGCTAGCGGGAGTGAGAGGTGAGCAGTTCTTC.

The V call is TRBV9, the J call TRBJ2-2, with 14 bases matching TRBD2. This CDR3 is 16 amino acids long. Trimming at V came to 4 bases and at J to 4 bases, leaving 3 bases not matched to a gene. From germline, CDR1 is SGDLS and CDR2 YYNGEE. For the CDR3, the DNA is TGTGCCAGCAGCCCAGGGACTAGCGGGAGCACCGGGGAGCTGTTTTTT. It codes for CASSPGTSGSTGELFF.

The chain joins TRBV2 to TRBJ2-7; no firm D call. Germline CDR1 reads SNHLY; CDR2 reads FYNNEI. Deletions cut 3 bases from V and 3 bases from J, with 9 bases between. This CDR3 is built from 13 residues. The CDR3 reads CASSEVRDYEQYF. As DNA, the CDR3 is TGTGCCAGCAGTGAGGTGAGAGACTACGAGCAGTACTTC.

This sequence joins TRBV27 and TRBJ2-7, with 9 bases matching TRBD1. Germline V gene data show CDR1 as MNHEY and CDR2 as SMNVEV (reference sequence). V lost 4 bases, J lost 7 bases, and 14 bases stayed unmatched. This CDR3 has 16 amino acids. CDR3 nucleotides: TGTGCCAGCAGTTACCAGGGCCCGGGACAGGGCGGGGAGCAGTACTTC. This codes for CASSYQGPGQGGEQYF.

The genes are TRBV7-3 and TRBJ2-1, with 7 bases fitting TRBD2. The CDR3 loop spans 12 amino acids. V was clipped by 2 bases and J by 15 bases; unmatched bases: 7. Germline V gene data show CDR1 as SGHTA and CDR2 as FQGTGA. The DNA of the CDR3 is TGTGCCAGCAGCTTACGCGGGGGAGATAGGTTCTTC. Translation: CASSLRGGDRFF.

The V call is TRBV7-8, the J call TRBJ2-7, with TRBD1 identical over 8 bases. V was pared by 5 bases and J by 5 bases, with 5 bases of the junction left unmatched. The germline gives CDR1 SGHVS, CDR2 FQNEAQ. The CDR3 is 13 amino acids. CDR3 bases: TGTGCCAGCAGCCGGGACAGGTCCCACGAGCAGTACTTC. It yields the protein CASSRDRSHEQYF.

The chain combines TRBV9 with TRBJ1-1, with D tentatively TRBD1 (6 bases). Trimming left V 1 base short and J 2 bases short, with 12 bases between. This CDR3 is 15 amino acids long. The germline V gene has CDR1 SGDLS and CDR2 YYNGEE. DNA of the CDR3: TGTGCCAGCAGCGTAACCCGGGACATCAACACTGAAGCTTTCTTT. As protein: CASSVTRDINTEAFF.

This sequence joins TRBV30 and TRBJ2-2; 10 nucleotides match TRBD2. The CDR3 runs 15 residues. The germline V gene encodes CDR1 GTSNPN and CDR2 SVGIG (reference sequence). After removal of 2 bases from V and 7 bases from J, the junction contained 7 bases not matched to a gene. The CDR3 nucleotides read TGTGCCTGGAGTTCAAATAGCGGGAGGATCGGGGAGCTGTTTTTT. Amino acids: CAWSSNSGRIGELFF.

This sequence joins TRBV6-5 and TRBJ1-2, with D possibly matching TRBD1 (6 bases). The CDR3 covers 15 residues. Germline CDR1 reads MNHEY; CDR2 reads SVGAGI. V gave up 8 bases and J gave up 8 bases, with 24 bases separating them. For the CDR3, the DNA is TGTGCCAGCTCTAGGGGGACATCACGGACGCGGGGCTACACCTTC. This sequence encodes CASSRGTSRTRGYTF.

CDR3 region: CASSPRILGVGNEQFF. Here the CDR3 DNA reads TGTGCCAGCAGCCCCCGAATCCTAGGGGTCGGGAATGAGCAGTTCTTC. The V and J genes are TRBV7-2 and TRBJ2-1; a weak D match, TRBD1 (5 bases). Trimming shortened V by 5 bases and J by 7 bases, and 21 bases separated the two germline ends. This CDR3 region has 16 residues. The germline V gene encodes CDR1 SGHTA and CDR2 FQGNSA.

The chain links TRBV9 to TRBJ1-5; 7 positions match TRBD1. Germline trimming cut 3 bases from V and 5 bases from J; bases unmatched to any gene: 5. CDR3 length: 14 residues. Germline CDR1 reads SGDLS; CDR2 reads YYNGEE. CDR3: CASSGGQTHQPQHF. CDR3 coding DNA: TGTGCCAGCAGCGGGGGACAGACTCATCAGCCCCAGCATTTT.

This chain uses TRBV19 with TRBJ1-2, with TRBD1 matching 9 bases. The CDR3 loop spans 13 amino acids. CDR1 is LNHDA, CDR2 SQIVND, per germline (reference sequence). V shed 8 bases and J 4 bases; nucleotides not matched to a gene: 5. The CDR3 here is CASRGQGPYGYTF. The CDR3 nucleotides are TGTGCCAGTCGAGGACAGGGGCCCTATGGCTACACCTTC.

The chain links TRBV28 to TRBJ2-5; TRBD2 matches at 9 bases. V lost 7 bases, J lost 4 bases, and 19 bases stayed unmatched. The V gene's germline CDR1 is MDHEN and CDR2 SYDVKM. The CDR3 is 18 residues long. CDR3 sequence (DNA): TGTGCCAGCAAACCTTCGGGACTAGCTCCCCGAGCCACAGAGACCCAGTACTTC. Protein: CASKPSGLAPRATETQYF.